One T cell receptor (beta chain) is described in this entry. This clone was seen once. No antigen is known for it. No much larger clone is present one base from it, and per-base qualities are unavailable. The CDR3 has 13 amino acids, counting the end cysteine and phenylalanine. Only the CDR3 part of the read is kept: 39 bases, read in frame from the first base. For CDR1 and CDR2, the germline V gene lists SGHRS and YFSETQ. The junction carries 7 bases between V and J, which are trimmed by 1 base and 5 bases respectively. These data come from a study of T cell responses to AZD1222 COVID-19 vaccine (dated by TCRdb to the early 2020s). With regard to the full study: TCR sequencing covered more than 230 trial participants: around 210 given two doses of AZD1222 and about 26 given two doses of MenACWY control vaccine. Trial participants were enrolled by age into subgroups of 18-55, 56-69 and 70-plus years, and about 150, 27 and 61 TCR-sequenced participants, respectively, were included in these subgroups. What the study reported, not specific to this receptor: After two AZD1222 doses, both the breadth and the depth of spike-specific TCRs were significantly higher than at day 0 and than in MenACWY recipients. No day 14 peak-response samples were available, so repertoires were characterized only after the peak T cell response. Reportedly, close to half of the unique spike-specific TCRs recognized epitopes lying outside the regions that are mutated in the B.1.351 and B.1.1.7 variants. The vaccine-associated CD4 TCRs covered the entire spike protein, and the dominant responses fell in regions 160-218 and 743-854. The 56-69-year group was small, and its depth increase did not reach significance, likely because of low power. Only a handful of AZD1222 recipients were SARS-CoV-2 seropositive at baseline, limiting conclusions about previously exposed vaccinees. Participants were mostly white British and included more females than males, and it was suggested by the authors that clonal diversity may have been underestimated.

Read against the paper, the sample's time point label means: about 28 days (+/-7) after the second vaccine dose. AZD1222 recipients given second doses at about 4 weeks or at about 12 weeks were pooled, since spike-specific TCR depth and breadth were not found to differ between the two schedules. Samples from vaccinated people were obtained from the UK trials COV001 and COV002, which included a single-blind randomized controlled phase 2/3 trial of AZD1222 (ChAdOx1 nCoV-19) in healthy adults. For TCRbeta chain sequencing, PBMC samples were collected from trial participants at day 0 and at day 28 after the second dose. The CDR3 regions of human TCRbeta chains were subjected to immunosequencing. The paper's data handling went like this. TCRs in the repertoires were compared against a reference library of SARS-CoV-2-specific TCRs that had been generated with the MIRA antigen-specificity platform. Breadth was defined as the fraction of unique TCRs that were SARS-CoV-2-associated. Depth was defined as the fraction of total T cells that were SARS-CoV-2-associated. Using the MIRA data, every spike-specific TCR was mapped to the spike region that the TCR reacted to and assigned to either a CD4 or a CD8 class. Log10-transformed breadth and depth values were compared by one-way ANOVA with Sidak's multiple comparisons tests. TCRdb holds this immuneACCESS table with in-frame rearrangements only. Some clones are missing; in checked studies, unresolved V genes explain under half, and the rest has no known cause. V, J and clone size are taken as reported in that table, and D and trimming were inferred from the DNA itself. This sample has about 90,000 clones in its table, and about 85% of those were observed once. Of the sample, about 4.5% is held by the ten largest clones.

This clonotype originated in an adult who received the AZD1222 COVID-19 vaccine. This specimen was peripheral blood, taken 28 days after the second AZD1222 dose. The receptor chain draws on TRBV5-1 and TRBJ1-5, with the D gene call left open. The CDR3 loop reads CASSLSGDQPQHF. The sequenced DNA is TGCGCCAGCAGCTTGTCCGGGGATCAGCCCCAGCATTTT.